These T cell receptor beta chains were read from a single sample in a study of OX40 agonist ivuxolimab in advanced cancers. Repertoires were generated with immunoSEQ multiplex PCR, while TCRdb's copy carries only in-frame clones and drops some. The sample records 60,000 to 80,000 clones, approximately 80% being singletons. The sequencing here drew on CD4+ or CD8+ T cells sorted from blood, taken in a trial of the OX40 agonist ivuxolimab. All receptors derive from an adult with an advanced solid tumor such as melanoma, head and neck, liver or kidney cancer. CDR3s include the opening cysteine and the closing phenylalanine or tryptophan.

V gene,J gene,CDR3 protein
TRBV4-1,TRBJ2-3,CASSQQAGTSGSSTDTQYF
TRBV5-1,TRBJ1-2,CASSLEGVVRGYTF
TRBV28,TRBJ2-7,CASRGTVAHEQYF
TRBV7-2,TRBJ2-5,CASSLGGHYRGETQYF
TRBV7-2,TRBJ2-7,CASSAFGQGALEQYF
TRBV11-2,TRBJ2-3,CASSLGYTDTQYF
TRBV5-1,TRBJ2-3,CASSFDTDTQYF
TRBV9,TRBJ1-4,CASSVDRGREKLFF
TRBV13,TRBJ2-7,CASSLSQPWSSGTYEQYF
TRBV5-6,TRBJ1-1,CASSFRQGNTEAFF
TRBV11-2,TRBJ1-1,CASSLLTGLNTEAFF
TRBV10-3,TRBJ1-2,CATASGQGPVVGGYTF
TRBV5-1,TRBJ1-2,CASSQGQGGHYGYTF
TRBV4-3,TRBJ1-2,CASSPRPGADYGYTF
TRBV29-1,TRBJ2-1,CSVVRQGSYNEQFF